This T cell receptor (beta chain) was documented in a study of metastatic and nonmetastatic thyroid tumors. Study details: Malignant and benign thyroid patients had repertoires compared in peripheral blood and tumor or nodule tissue.

Methods used by the authors: A papillary thyroid cancer distant-metastasis classifier was built from CDR3 differences across clinicopathological groups. TCRdb used MiXCR to call clones anew from the PCR reads. These V and J calls originate from TCRdb's pipeline instead of the authors' own analysis. The table shows about 11,000 clones, with around 30% occurring only once. This clone was seen a handful of times. Its specificity is not known. J gave up 9 bases and V 8 bases, and 8 bases lay outside the gene matches. The germline V gene encodes CDR1 LNHDA and CDR2 SQIVND (reference sequence). The length of the CDR3 is 13 residues. All patients reached thyroid surgery having received no treatment beforehand. Study-wide points: Malignant thyroid tumors reportedly had TCR beta diversity that was significantly higher than in benign nodules, in blood and tumor.

This chain connects TRBV19 to TRBJ2-2, with TRBD1 matching 8 bases. The TCR was taken from a female donor with papillary thyroid cancer or a benign thyroid nodule (not recorded which). Some clones in this sample may be carry-over from other donors' samples. The source material was tumor tissue. CDR3 sequence reads: CASYRGYAWELFF. As DNA, the CDR3 is TGTGCCAGTTACAGGGGGTACGCCTGGGAGCTGTTTTTT.